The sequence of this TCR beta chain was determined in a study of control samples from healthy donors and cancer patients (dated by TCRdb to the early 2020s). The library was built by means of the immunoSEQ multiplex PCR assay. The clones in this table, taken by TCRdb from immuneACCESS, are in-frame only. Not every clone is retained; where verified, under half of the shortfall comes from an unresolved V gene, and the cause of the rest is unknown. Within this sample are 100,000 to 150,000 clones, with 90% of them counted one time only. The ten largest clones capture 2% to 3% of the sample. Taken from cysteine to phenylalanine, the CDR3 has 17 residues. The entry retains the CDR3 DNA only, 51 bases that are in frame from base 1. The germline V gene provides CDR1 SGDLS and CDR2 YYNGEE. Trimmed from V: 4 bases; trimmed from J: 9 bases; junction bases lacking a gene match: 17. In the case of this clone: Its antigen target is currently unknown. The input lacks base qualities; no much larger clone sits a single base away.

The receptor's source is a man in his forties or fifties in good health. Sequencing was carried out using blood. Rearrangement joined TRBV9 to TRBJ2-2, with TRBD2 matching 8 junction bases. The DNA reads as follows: TGTGCCAGCAGCTCTCCGGGACTAGTACGGGGTATCAGGGAGCTGTTTTTT. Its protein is CASSSPGLVRGIRELFF.